The 9 T cell receptor beta chains given below trace back to one sample, sequenced in a study of T cells after yellow fever vaccination. In TCRdb, the 5' RACE reads were re-called with MiXCR into one record per CDR3 protein. The sample shows some 300,000 distinct CDR3 sequences, about 10% of them seen only once. Sequenced here: CD4+ T cells sorted from PBMCs, sampled 45 days after the yellow fever booster vaccination. These receptors all come from a man aged 18 to 35 who received the YFV17D yellow fever vaccine.

This clonotype was observed many times. The chain is built from TRBV5-5 and TRBJ2-5, with D perhaps matching TRBD1 or TRBD2 (5 bases each). V was shortened by 0 bases and J by 5 bases, with 14 bases between the two germline ends. Germline values: CDR1 SGHKS, CDR2 YYEKEE (reference sequence). The CDR3 runs 15 residues. In DNA, the CDR3 is TGTGCCAGCAGCTTGGCCGGGAACGAGGGGGAGACCCAGTACTTC. This codes for CASSLAGNEGETQYF.

This clonotype came up a few times. The genes are TRBV20-1 and TRBJ2-2; D might be TRBD1 or TRBD2, each matching 5 bases. The germline V gene encodes CDR1 DFQATT and CDR2 SNEGSKA (reference sequence). This CDR3 has 16 residues. V lost 3 bases to trimming and J lost 0 bases, with 14 bases between them. The CDR3 loop reads CSASGGGRANTGELFF. DNA for the CDR3: TGCAGTGCTAGTGGTGGGGGACGTGCGAACACCGGGGAGCTGTTTTTT.

This chain connects TRBV5-4 to TRBJ2-1; 8 nucleotides line up with TRBD2. Trimming removed 6 bases from V and 5 bases from J; junction bases left unmatched: 10. This CDR3 comprises 15 residues. The V gene's germline CDR1 is SGHNT and CDR2 YYREEE (reference sequence). The CDR3 loop reads CASILRGGVNNEQFF. The CDR3 DNA reads TGTGCCAGCATCCTTCGGGGGGGCGTTAACAATGAGCAGTTCTTC.

This clonotype was counted between two and nine times. The V gene is TRBV5-6, the J gene TRBJ1-1; D not certain. This CDR3 comprises 14 residues. In germline, CDR1 is SGHDT, CDR2 YYEEEE. V lost 4 bases and J 9 bases, leaving 19 bases between the germline ends. DNA for the CDR3: TGTGCCAGCAGCCCAACGCGGGCAAACCCAAAAGCTTTCTTT. This gives the protein CASSPTRANPKAFF.

This clonotype has a handful of counts. The chain couples TRBV7-9 to TRBJ2-2; D may correspond to TRBD1 or TRBD2 (5 bases each). Trimming removed 4 bases at V and 15 bases at J, with 21 bases between. CDR1 is SEHNR, CDR2 FQNEAQ, per germline (reference sequence). The CDR3 is made up of 14 amino acids. CDR3 nucleotides: TGTGCCAGCAGCTCCTATGCCGGGACCTCTAGGGTGTTTTTT. Its protein is CASSSYAGTSRVFF.

This clonotype was counted between two and nine times. The V call is TRBV4-3, the J call TRBJ1-5, with 7 bases that match TRBD1. The CDR3 sequence is 14 residues long. J lost 5 bases, V lost 3 bases, and 4 bases had no gene match. The germline V gene has CDR1 LGHNA and CDR2 YSLEER. The CDR3 nucleotides read TGCGCCAGCAGCCAGAGACAGGGACATCAGCCCCAGCATTTT. It is translated as CASSQRQGHQPQHF.

The V call is TRBV4-2, the J call TRBJ1-5; D unresolved. Between the trimmed V and J ends, which lost 1 base and 15 bases, there was a span of 10 bases. CDR1 is LGHNA, CDR2 YNFKEQ, per germline. The CDR3 has 11 amino acids. CDR3 residues: CASSQGGERHF. As DNA, the CDR3 is TGTGCCAGCAGCCAAGGAGGTGAAAGGCATTTT.

The rearrangement links TRBV19 to TRBJ1-5; D gene uncertain. Trimming took off 0 bases at V and 7 bases at J, with 16 bases between the two ends. The CDR3 is made up of 16 amino acids. In germline, CDR1 is LNHDA, CDR2 SQIVND (reference sequence). CDR3 bases: TGTGCCAGTAGTATAGATCAAGGGAGTGGTGGCCAGCCCCAGCATTTT. Its translation is CASSIDQGSGGQPQHF.

V is TRBV24-1 and J is TRBJ2-5; 7 bases line up with TRBD2. Unmatched junction bases numbered 3, after V lost 0 bases and J lost 3 bases. Germline CDR1 reads KGHDR; CDR2 reads SFDVKD. The CDR3 contains 15 residues. This chain's CDR3 is CATSDLRLAEETQYF. CDR3 in DNA: TGTGCCACCAGTGATTTGAGGCTAGCGGAAGAGACCCAGTACTTC.